Presented here are 32 T cell receptor beta chains from one specimen sequenced in a study of blood T cell repertoires in COVID-19. Assay used: immunoSEQ multiplex PCR; TCRdb lists only in-frame clones, some missing. Among almost 350,000 clones listed, 85% to 90% were seen once. The source material was PBMCs or T cells enriched from blood (not recorded which). These receptors were collected from a woman younger than 45 who had been exposed to COVID-19.

Ten or more counts support this clone. This rearrangement joins TRBV6-9 to TRBJ1-2; no clear D. Trimming left V 10 bases short and J 1 base short, with 13 bases between. The CDR3 length is 13 residues. Germline V CDR1 and CDR2: MNHGY, SVAAGI. The CDR3 loop is CATSTINNYGYTF. The CDR3 nucleotides are TGTGCCACCTCGACAATCAATAACTATGGCTACACCTTC.

J is TRBJ2-4 and V is TRBV5-6; 10 nucleotides agree with TRBD2. Germline trimming cut 0 bases from V and 0 bases from J; bases unmatched to any gene: 9. CDR1 is SGHDT and CDR2 is YYEEEE in the germline V gene. There are 19 residues in the CDR3. CDR3 in amino acids: CASSLGEAGGTLAKNIQYF. DNA for the CDR3: TGTGCCAGCAGCTTGGGAGAAGCGGGAGGGACTCTAGCCAAAAACATTCAGTACTTC.

The V gene is TRBV3-1 (or the pseudogene TRBV3-2), the J gene TRBJ2-7, with a weak D call TRBD1 (5 bases). Germline V lookup: CDR1 LGHDT, CDR2 YNNKEL (reference sequence). Between the trimmed V and J ends, which lost 5 bases and 4 bases, there was a span of 15 bases. This CDR3 contains 14 residues. The CDR3 reads CASSSQGSWYEQYF. The CDR3 nucleotides read TGTGCCAGCAGCTCGCAGGGATCTTGGTACGAGCAGTACTTC.

The gene calls are TRBV10-3 and TRBJ2-2; TRBD2 matches 7 bases. CDR1 and CDR2 from the germline V gene are ENHRY and SYGVKD. V was pared by 0 bases and J by 4 bases, with 8 bases of the junction left unmatched. The CDR3 has 17 amino acids. CDR3 amino acids: CAISESKAGAATGELFF. Written as DNA, the CDR3 is TGTGCCATCAGTGAGTCTAAGGCGGGAGCCGCCACCGGGGAGCTGTTTTTT.

The J gene is TRBJ1-5, the V gene TRBV28; 10 nucleotides match TRBD1. The V gene's germline CDR1 is MDHEN and CDR2 SYDVKM. The CDR3 sequence is 14 residues long. The trim removed 5 bases at V and 3 bases at J, leaving 1 base unmatched. CDR3 sequence: CASSGTGVNQPQHF. The CDR3 DNA reads as TGTGCCAGCAGTGGGACAGGGGTCAATCAGCCCCAGCATTTT.

The V and J genes are TRBV9 and TRBJ2-7; TRBD2 matches 7 bases. Germline CDR1 and CDR2: SGDLS and YYNGEE. The J segment lost 3 bases and the V segment lost 0 bases, leaving 9 bases of the junction unmatched. The CDR3 is 16 residues long. CDR3 loop: CASSVEGSGLFYEQYF. The CDR3 coding sequence is TGTGCCAGCAGCGTAGAGGGTAGCGGGTTATTCTACGAGCAGTACTTC. The whole variable domain, filled in from reference TRBV9 and TRBJ2-7, reads DSGVTQTPKHLITATGQRVTLRCSPRSGDLSVYWYQQSLDQGLQFLIQYYNGEERAKGNILERFSAQQFPDLHSELNLSSLELGDSALYFCASSVEGSGLFYEQYFGPGTRLTVT.

J is TRBJ2-2 and V is TRBV11-2, with D perhaps matching TRBD2 (5 bases). The CDR3 has 15 amino acids. Germline values: CDR1 SGHAT, CDR2 FQNNGV. V gave up 2 bases and J gave up 2 bases, with 9 bases separating them. For the CDR3, the DNA is TGTGCCAGCAGCTTACAAGCGGCCAACACCGGGGAGCTGTTTTTT. Amino acid sequence: CASSLQAANTGELFF.

The chain uses TRBV10-3 and TRBJ2-2; the match to TRBD2 covers 7 bases. There are 15 residues in the CDR3. CDR1 and CDR2 (germline): ENHRY, SYGVKD. With 3 bases clipped from V and 0 bases from J, the junction kept 1 base outside the gene matches. This CDR3 reads CAISDGTTNTGELFF. Written as DNA, the CDR3 is TGTGCCATCAGTGATGGGACTACGAACACCGGGGAGCTGTTTTTT.

V and J are TRBV10-2 and TRBJ1-3; the D is unclear. V was trimmed by 6 bases and J by 1 base, leaving 16 bases between them. CDR3 length: 16 amino acids. The germline gives CDR1 WSHSY, CDR2 SAAADI. CDR3: CASSTVASRSGNTIYF. The CDR3 DNA reads as TGCGCCAGCAGCACCGTCGCGAGTCGTTCTGGAAACACCATATATTTT.

The chain combines TRBV2 with TRBJ2-1, with 9 positions matching TRBD1. The ends lost 8 bases at V and 2 bases at J; junction bases unmatched: 4. Germline V CDR1 and CDR2: SNHLY, FYNNEI. The length of the CDR3 is 14 residues. CDR3 residues: CASRGQGAYNEQFF. The DNA of the CDR3 is TGTGCCAGCCGGGGACAGGGCGCCTACAATGAGCAGTTCTTC.

The chain employs TRBV7-8 and TRBJ1-4, with 8 bases that match TRBD1. J was trimmed by 0 bases and V by 2 bases; bases with no gene match: 5. Germline CDR1 is SGHVS and CDR2 is FQNEAQ. The CDR3 extends over 17 amino acids. CDR3 loop: CASSLTGGIATNEKLFF. The CDR3 DNA is TGTGCCAGCAGCTTAACAGGGGGGATAGCAACTAATGAAAAACTGTTTTTT.

The chain recombines TRBV28 with TRBJ1-5; D unresolved. The V gene's germline CDR1 is MDHEN and CDR2 SYDVKM. Trimming removed 3 bases from V and 2 bases from J, with 8 bases in between. The CDR3 has 14 amino acids. The CDR3 DNA follows: TGTGCCAGCAGTTTTCAGTCAGGCAATCAGCCCCAGCATTTT. It translates to CASSFQSGNQPQHF.

This clone was seen a handful of times. This chain joins TRBV30 and TRBJ2-1, with D unresolved. V was shortened by 0 bases and J by 0 bases, with 15 bases between the two germline ends. Germline values: CDR1 GTSNPN, CDR2 SVGIG (reference sequence). The CDR3 length is 17 residues. CDR3 nucleotide sequence: TGTGCCTGGAGTGTCGGCGGCTCTCGAAGCTCCTACAATGAGCAGTTCTTC. Its translation: CAWSVGGSRSSYNEQFF.

A few counts support this clone. The chain has TRBV28 and TRBJ1-1; D is possibly TRBD1 (6 bases). CDR1 is MDHEN, CDR2 SYDVKM, per germline. The CDR3 runs 14 residues. V was cut by 5 bases and J by 3 bases, with 13 bases left in between. The chain's CDR3 is CASSPYDRYTEAFF. In nucleotides, the CDR3 is TGTGCCAGCAGTCCCTACGACAGGTACACTGAAGCTTTCTTT.

The V gene is TRBV7-3, the J gene TRBJ2-1, with TRBD2 identical over 11 bases. J lost 4 bases, V lost 5 bases, and 4 bases had no gene match. Germline CDR1 is SGHTA and CDR2 is FQGTGA. CDR3 length: 15 residues. The CDR3 DNA follows: TGTGCCAGCAGCCCCGGACTAGCGGGTTACAATGAGCAGTTCTTC. This translates into CASSPGLAGYNEQFF.

The J gene is TRBJ1-5, the V gene TRBV19; no clear D gene. Germline-derived CDR1 and CDR2 are LNHDA and SQIVND (reference sequence). V lost 5 bases and J 4 bases, leaving 9 bases between the germline ends. This CDR3 spans 13 amino acids. Here the CDR3 reads CASSFGLNQPQHF. The DNA for the CDR3 is TGTGCCAGTAGTTTCGGGTTGAATCAGCCCCAGCATTTT.

The chain is built from TRBV19 and TRBJ1-1; 8 bases line up with TRBD1. The CDR3 length is 14 residues. In germline, CDR1 is LNHDA, CDR2 SQIVND (reference sequence). V shed 6 bases, J shed 6 bases, and the junction held 9 bases outside the gene matches. In DNA form, the CDR3 reads TGTGCCAGTAGGAATCAGGGGGCAAGCGCTGAAGCTTTCTTT. This encodes CASRNQGASAEAFF.

V usage is TRBV19 and J usage is TRBJ2-3; D might be TRBD1 (6 bases). V lost 5 bases and J 4 bases, leaving 22 bases between the germline ends. Per germline, CDR1 LNHDA and CDR2 SQIVND (reference sequence). This CDR3 region has 17 residues. The CDR3: CASSFQGTQLSPDTQYF. The DNA for the CDR3 is TGTGCCAGTAGTTTCCAGGGGACCCAGCTGAGTCCAGATACGCAGTATTTT.

This sequence joins TRBV24-1 and TRBJ1-5; 8 bases are a match to TRBD1. This CDR3 comprises 13 residues. Germline V gives CDR1 KGHDR, CDR2 SFDVKD. Trimming cost V 7 bases and J 2 bases; bases outside gene matches: 0. The DNA for the CDR3 is TGTGCCACCAGACAGGGGGGCAATCAGCCCCAGCATTTT. Its protein product is CATRQGGNQPQHF.

This chain uses TRBV9 with TRBJ1-4; D is ambiguous. The V gene lost 3 bases and the J gene lost 5 bases, with 14 bases spanning the gap. The CDR3 spans 15 residues. Germline values: CDR1 SGDLS, CDR2 YYNGEE. CDR3 amino acids: CASSADHGVNEKLFF. DNA of the CDR3: TGTGCCAGCAGCGCCGACCACGGGGTGAATGAAAAACTGTTTTTT.

This chain uses TRBV29-1 with TRBJ2-7; TRBD2 matches 7 bases. The germline CDR1 and CDR2 sequences are SQVTM and ANQGSEA. V shed 7 bases and J 4 bases; nucleotides not matched to a gene: 7. This CDR3 is 12 amino acids long. CDR3 loop: CSAGLGAYEQYF. In DNA form, the CDR3 reads TGCAGCGCCGGACTAGGGGCTTACGAGCAGTACTTC.

The chain links TRBV3-1 (or the pseudogene TRBV3-2) to TRBJ2-1; the match to TRBD2 covers 10 bases. J lost 4 bases, V lost 0 bases, and 6 bases had no gene match. In germline, CDR1 is LGHDT, CDR2 YNNKEL (reference sequence). The CDR3 totals 17 residues. CDR3 amino acids: CASSQDPTSGLYNEQFF. CDR3 coding DNA: TGTGCCAGCAGCCAAGATCCGACTAGCGGGTTATACAATGAGCAGTTCTTC.

For the CDR3, the DNA is TGTGCCAGCAGTTGGGACAGTGTAGTGGTGAACACTGAAGCTTTCTTT. It translates to CASSWDSVVVNTEAFF. The V call is TRBV6-5, the J call TRBJ1-1; 7 bases match TRBD1. After removal of 4 bases from V and 0 bases from J, the junction contained 8 bases not matched to a gene. CDR3 length: 16 residues. CDR1 is MNHEY and CDR2 is SVGAGI in the germline V gene.

This chain connects TRBV11-3 to TRBJ2-7; the D gene is possibly TRBD1 (6 bases). V gave up 2 bases and J gave up 3 bases, with 11 bases separating them. The CDR3 spans 14 residues. Germline V gene sequence: CDR1 SGHNT, CDR2 YENEEA. The CDR3 protein is CASSLFAGVYEQYF. DNA of the CDR3: TGTGCCAGCAGCTTATTCGCAGGGGTCTACGAGCAGTACTTC.

The gene calls are TRBV5-1 and TRBJ2-7; 11 bases line up with TRBD2. The length of the CDR3 is 17 residues. Germline V gene lookup returns CDR1 SGHRS and CDR2 YFSETQ. The V gene end was trimmed by 0 bases and the J gene end by 6 bases; junction bases not matched to a gene: 11. The CDR3 coding sequence is TGCGCCAGCAGCTTGGAAGGGACTAGCGGCCGGGGGTTCGAGCAGTACTTC. Its protein product is CASSLEGTSGRGFEQYF. Using reference TRBV5-1 and TRBJ2-7 for the parts outside the CDR3, the full variable domain is KAGVTQTPRYLIKTRGQQVTLSCSPISGHRSVSWYQQTPGQGLQFLFEYFSETQRNKGNFPGRFSGRQFSNSRSEMNVSTLELGDSALYLCASSLEGTSGRGFEQYFGPGTRLTVT.

The chain carries TRBV28 and TRBJ1-1; D gene ambiguous. Germline lookup yields CDR1 MDHEN and CDR2 SYDVKM. Trimming stripped 6 bases from V and 6 bases from J, with 8 bases between. The length of the CDR3 is 11 residues. As DNA, the CDR3 is TGTGCCAGCAGGTGGGCAGCTGAAGCTTTCTTT. It specifies CASRWAAEAFF.

The genes are TRBV11-2 and TRBJ2-1; 7 nucleotides line up with TRBD2. The CDR3 spans 13 residues. V was pared by 5 bases and J by 9 bases, with 7 bases of the junction left unmatched. Germline values: CDR1 SGHAT, CDR2 FQNNGV. The CDR3 DNA is TGTGCCAGCAGCACCGGACTAGTTGGTGAGCAGTTCTTC. Translated, it gives CASSTGLVGEQFF. The whole variable domain, remainder taken from reference TRBV11-2 and TRBJ2-1, is EAGVAQSPRYKIIEKRQSVAFWCNPISGHATLYWYQQILGQGPKLLIQFQNNGVVDDSQLPKDRFSAERLKGVDSTLKIQPAKLEDSAVYLCASSTGLVGEQFFGPGTRLTVL.

This clone has only a few counts. The chain employs TRBV6-1 and TRBJ2-7, with TRBD1 identical over 8 bases. This CDR3 is 15 amino acids long. Trimming took 2 bases from V and 6 from J; bases not matched to a gene: 9. Germline-derived CDR1 and CDR2 are MNHNS and SASEGT. This CDR3 is CASSELAPGTGEQYF. The CDR3 region has the DNA TGTGCCAGCAGTGAATTGGCCCCCGGGACAGGCGAGCAGTACTTC.

This clone was counted only a few times. This chain joins TRBV7-3 and TRBJ2-1; a weak D match, TRBD2 (7 bases). Germline CDR1 is SGHTA and CDR2 is FQGTGA. This CDR3 is 14 amino acids long. Trimming left V 8 bases short and J 5 bases short, with 16 bases between. CDR3 in DNA: TGTGCCAGCTTGCAAGGGGGGGCAGACAATGAGCAGTTCTTC. Amino acid sequence: CASLQGGADNEQFF. The whole variable domain, filled in from reference TRBV7-3 and TRBJ2-1, reads GAGVSQTPSNKVTEKGKYVELRCDPISGHTALYWYRQSLGQGPEFLIYFQGTGAADDSGLPNDRFFAVRPEGSVSTLKIQRTERGDSAVYLCASLQGGADNEQFFGPGTRLTVL.

This clone was seen a single time. The rearrangement links TRBV5-8 to TRBJ1-1; the match to TRBD1 covers 9 bases. Germline values: CDR1 SGHTS, CDR2 YDEGEE. The CDR3 contains 15 residues. Trimming at V came to 10 bases and at J to 1 base, leaving 11 bases not matched to a gene. For the CDR3, the DNA is TGTGCCGCCCCCCGGGACAGGGTTTCGAACACTGAAGCTTTCTTT. It translates to CAAPRDRVSNTEAFF.

This clone was recorded only once. The chain combines TRBV7-3 with TRBJ2-1; unclear D gene. The V and J ends lost 2 bases and 5 bases respectively, with 13 bases between them. Per the germline V gene, CDR1 is SGHTA and CDR2 is FQGTGA. CDR3 length: 15 residues. CDR3 nucleotide sequence: TGTGCCAGCAGCTTACAGACTTCCAATCACAATGAGCAGTTCTTC. Encoded protein: CASSLQTSNHNEQFF.

J is TRBJ2-2 and V is TRBV30; the D gene is possibly TRBD2 (6 bases). From germline, CDR1 is GTSNPN and CDR2 SVGIG (reference sequence). This CDR3 has 16 residues. V gave up 7 bases and J gave up 1 base, with 19 bases separating them. CDR3 loop: CASQPGLRLNTGELFF. The CDR3 coding sequence is TGTGCCTCCCAACCGGGACTCCGATTGAACACCGGGGAGCTGTTTTTT.